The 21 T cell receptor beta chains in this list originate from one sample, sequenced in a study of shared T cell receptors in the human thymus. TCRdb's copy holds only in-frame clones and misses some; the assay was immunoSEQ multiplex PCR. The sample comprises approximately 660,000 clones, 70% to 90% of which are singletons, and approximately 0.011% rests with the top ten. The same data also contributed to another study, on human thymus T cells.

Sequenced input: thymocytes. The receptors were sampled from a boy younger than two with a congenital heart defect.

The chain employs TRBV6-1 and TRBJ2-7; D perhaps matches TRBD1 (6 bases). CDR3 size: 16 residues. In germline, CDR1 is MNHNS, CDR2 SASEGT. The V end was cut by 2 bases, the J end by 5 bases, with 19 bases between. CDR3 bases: TGTGCCAGCAGTGAACGTTCCCTGACAGGCAGTAACGAGCAGTACTTC. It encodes CASSERSLTGSNEQYF.

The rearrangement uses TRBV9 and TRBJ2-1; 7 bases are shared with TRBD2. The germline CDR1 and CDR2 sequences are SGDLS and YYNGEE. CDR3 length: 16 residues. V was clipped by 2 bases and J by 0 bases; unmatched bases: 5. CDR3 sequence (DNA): TGTGCCAGCAGCGTTCTGGGGGACTACTCCTACAATGAGCAGTTCTTC. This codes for CASSVLGDYSYNEQFF.

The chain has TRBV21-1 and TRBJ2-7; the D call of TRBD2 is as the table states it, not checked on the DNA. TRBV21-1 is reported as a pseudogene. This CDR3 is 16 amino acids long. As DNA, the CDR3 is TGTGCCAGCAGCAAAGAGGTAGGTAGCGGTCACTACGAGCAGTACTTC. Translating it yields CASSKEVGSGHYEQYF.

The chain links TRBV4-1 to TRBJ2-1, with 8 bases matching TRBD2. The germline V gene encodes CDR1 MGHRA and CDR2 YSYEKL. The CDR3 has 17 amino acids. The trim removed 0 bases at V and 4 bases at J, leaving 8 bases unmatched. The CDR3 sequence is CASSQDRGGGLYNEQFF. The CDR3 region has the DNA TGCGCCAGCAGCCAAGATCGTGGCGGGGGGCTATACAATGAGCAGTTCTTC.

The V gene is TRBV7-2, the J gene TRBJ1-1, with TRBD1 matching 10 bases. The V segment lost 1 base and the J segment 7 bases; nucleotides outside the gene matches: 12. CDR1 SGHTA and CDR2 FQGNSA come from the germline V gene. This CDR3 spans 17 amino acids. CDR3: CASSLGSPGQGPVEAFF. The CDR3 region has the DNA TGTGCCAGCAGCTTAGGGAGCCCGGGACAGGGGCCCGTTGAAGCTTTCTTT.

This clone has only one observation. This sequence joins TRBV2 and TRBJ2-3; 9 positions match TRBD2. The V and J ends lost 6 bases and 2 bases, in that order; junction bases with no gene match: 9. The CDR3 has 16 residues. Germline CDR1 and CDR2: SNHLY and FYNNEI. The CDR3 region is CASRPPGTSPTDTQYF. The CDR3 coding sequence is TGTGCCAGCAGACCCCCCGGGACTAGCCCCACAGATACGCAGTATTTT.

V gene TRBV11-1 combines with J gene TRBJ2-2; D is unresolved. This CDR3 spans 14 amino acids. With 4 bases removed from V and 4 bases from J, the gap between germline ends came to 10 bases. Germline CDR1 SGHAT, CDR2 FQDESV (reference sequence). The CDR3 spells CASSSRIGTGELFF. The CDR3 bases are TGTGCCAGCAGCTCTAGAATCGGCACCGGGGAGCTGTTTTTT.

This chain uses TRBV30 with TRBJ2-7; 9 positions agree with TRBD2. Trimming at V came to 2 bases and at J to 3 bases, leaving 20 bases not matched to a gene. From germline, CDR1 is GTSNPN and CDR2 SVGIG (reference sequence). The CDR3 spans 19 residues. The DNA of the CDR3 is TGTGCCTGGAGTTTGCCCCGACTAGCGGACCACAAAAAGGGCTACGAGCAGTACTTC. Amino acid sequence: CAWSLPRLADHKKGYEQYF.

CDR3 sequence reads: CASSNSPAGDLSSYNEQFF. For the CDR3, the DNA is TGCGCCAGCAGCAACTCTCCAGCGGGGGACCTGAGCTCCTACAATGAGCAGTTCTTC. The chain joins TRBV5-1 to TRBJ2-1; 8 bases align to TRBD2. Germline loops: CDR1 SGHRS, CDR2 YFSETQ. J was trimmed by 0 bases and V by 4 bases; bases with no gene match: 15. The CDR3 loop spans 19 amino acids.

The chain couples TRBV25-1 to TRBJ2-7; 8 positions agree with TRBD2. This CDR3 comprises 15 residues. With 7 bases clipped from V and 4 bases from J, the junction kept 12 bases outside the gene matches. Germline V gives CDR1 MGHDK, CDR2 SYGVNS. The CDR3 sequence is CASTSGSQSGYEQYF. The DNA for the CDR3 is TGTGCCAGCACCAGCGGGAGCCAGTCCGGATACGAGCAGTACTTC.

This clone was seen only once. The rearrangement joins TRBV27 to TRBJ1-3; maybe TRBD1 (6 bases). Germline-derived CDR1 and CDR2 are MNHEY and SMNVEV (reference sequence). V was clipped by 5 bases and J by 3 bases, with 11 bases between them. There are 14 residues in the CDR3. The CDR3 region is CASSAQGGGNTIYF. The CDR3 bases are TGTGCCAGCAGTGCACAGGGCGGTGGAAACACCATATATTTT.

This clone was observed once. CDR3 loop: CASRRQVDGYTF. CDR3 in DNA: TGTGCCAGCAGGAGACAGGTGGATGGCTACACCTTC. The chain has TRBV5-6 and TRBJ1-2, with D possibly TRBD1 on 6 matching bases. Germline values: CDR1 SGHDT, CDR2 YYEEEE. The CDR3 spans 12 residues. V was clipped by 5 bases and J by 6 bases, with 11 bases between them.

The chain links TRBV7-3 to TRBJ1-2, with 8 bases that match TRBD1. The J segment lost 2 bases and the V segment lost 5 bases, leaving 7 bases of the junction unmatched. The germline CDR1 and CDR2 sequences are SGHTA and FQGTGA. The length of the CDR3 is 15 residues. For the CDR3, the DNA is TGTGCCAGCAGCCCAGGGGACAGGCAGAACTATGGCTACACCTTC. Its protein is CASSPGDRQNYGYTF.

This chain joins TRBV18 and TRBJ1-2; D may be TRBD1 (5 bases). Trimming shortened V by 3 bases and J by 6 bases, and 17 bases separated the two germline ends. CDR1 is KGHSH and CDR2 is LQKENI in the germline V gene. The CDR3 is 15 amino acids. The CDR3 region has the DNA TGTGCCAGCTCACCCTCGGTGGCAGGGATCCATGGCTACACCTTC. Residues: CASSPSVAGIHGYTF.

The CDR3 loop is CASSDSLAGAKNIQYF. As DNA, the CDR3 is TGCGCCAGCAGTGATTCACTAGCGGGAGCCAAAAACATTCAGTACTTC. The J gene is TRBJ2-4, the V gene TRBV10-1, with 9 nucleotides matching TRBD2. V was clipped by 3 bases and J by 0 bases; unmatched bases: 3. CDR1 WNHNN and CDR2 SYGVQD come from the germline V gene (reference sequence). The CDR3 is made up of 16 amino acids.

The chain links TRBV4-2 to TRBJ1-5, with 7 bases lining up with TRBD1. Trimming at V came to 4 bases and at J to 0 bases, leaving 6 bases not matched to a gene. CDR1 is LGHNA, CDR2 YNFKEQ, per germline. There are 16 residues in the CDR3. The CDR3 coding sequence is TGTGCCAGCAGCCCTACAGGGGTACATAGCAATCAGCCCCAGCATTTT. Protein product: CASSPTGVHSNQPQHF.

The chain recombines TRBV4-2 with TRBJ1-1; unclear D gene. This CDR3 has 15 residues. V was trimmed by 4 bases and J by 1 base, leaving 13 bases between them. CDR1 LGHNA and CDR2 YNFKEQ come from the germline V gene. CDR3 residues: CASSPAAWPNTEAFF. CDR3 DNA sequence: TGTGCCAGCAGCCCGGCGGCTTGGCCGAACACTGAAGCTTTCTTT.

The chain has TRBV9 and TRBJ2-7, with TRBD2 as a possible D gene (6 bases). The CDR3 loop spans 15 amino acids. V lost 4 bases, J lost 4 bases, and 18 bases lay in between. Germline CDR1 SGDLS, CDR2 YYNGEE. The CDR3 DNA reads TGTGCCAGCAGCACCCGGGACTTACCCCCTTACGAGCAGTACTTC. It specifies CASSTRDLPPYEQYF.

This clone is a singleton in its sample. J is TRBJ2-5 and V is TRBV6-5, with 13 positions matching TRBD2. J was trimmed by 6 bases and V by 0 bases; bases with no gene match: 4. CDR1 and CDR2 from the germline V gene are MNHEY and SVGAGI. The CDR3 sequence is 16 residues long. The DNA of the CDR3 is TGTGCCAGCAGTTACTCTCCACTAGCGGGAGGGAAGACCCAGTACTTC. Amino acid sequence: CASSYSPLAGGKTQYF.

The CDR3 region is CATSGLPTDTQYF. DNA of the CDR3: TGTGCCACCAGCGGGCTACCCACAGATACGCAGTATTTT. This chain joins TRBV15 and TRBJ2-3; the D is unclear. This CDR3 is 13 amino acids long. CDR1 is LNHNV, CDR2 YYDKDF, per germline (reference sequence). The ends were cut back, 5 bases at V and 2 bases at J, with 8 bases in the middle. Together with reference TRBV15 and TRBJ2-3, the CDR3 gives the full variable domain: DAMVIQNPRYQVTQFGKPVTLSCSQTLNHNVMYWYQQKSSQAPKLLFHYYDKDFNNEADTPDNFQSRRPNTSFCFLDIRSPGLGDTAMYLCATSGLPTDTQYFGPGTRLTVL.

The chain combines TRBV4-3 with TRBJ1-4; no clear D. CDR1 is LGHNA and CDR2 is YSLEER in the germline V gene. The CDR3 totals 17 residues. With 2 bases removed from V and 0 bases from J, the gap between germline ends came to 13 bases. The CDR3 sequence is CASSQFADPPTNEKLFF. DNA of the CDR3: TGCGCCAGCAGCCAATTCGCAGATCCACCAACTAATGAAAAACTGTTTTTT.